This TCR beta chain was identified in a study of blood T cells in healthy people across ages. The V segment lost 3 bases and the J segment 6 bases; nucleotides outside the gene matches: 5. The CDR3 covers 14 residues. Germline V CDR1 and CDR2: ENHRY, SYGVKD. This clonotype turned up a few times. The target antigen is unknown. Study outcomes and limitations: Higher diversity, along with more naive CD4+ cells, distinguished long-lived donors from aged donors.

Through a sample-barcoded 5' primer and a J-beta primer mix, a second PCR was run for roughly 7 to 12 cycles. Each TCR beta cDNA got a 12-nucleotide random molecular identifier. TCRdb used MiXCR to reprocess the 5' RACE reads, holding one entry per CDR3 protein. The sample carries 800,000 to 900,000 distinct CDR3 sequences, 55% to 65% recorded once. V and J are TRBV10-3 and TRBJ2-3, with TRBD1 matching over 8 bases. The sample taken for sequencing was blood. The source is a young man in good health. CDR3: CAISELDRADTQYF. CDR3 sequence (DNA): TGTGCCATCAGTGAACTGGACAGGGCGGATACGCAGTATTTT.